This T cell receptor (beta chain) was observed in a study of CD8 T cells in Susac syndrome. It was with random hexamers that roughly 0.45 to 1 ug RNA was reverse transcribed. TCRdb used MiXCR to reprocess the immunoSEQ multiplex PCR reads, holding one entry per CDR3 protein. Of about 150,000 distinct CDR3 sequences listed, 85% to 95% are singletons. The count of this clonotype is one. The multiple sclerosis control group comprised treatment-naive patients with stable or active relapsing-remitting disease. Through negative isolation, CD4+ and CD8+ T cells were obtained, while TEMRA cells were enriched using FACS. Trimming took off 0 bases at V and 4 bases at J, with 12 bases between the two ends. The CDR3 sequence is 16 residues long. In germline, CDR1 is MNHNY, CDR2 SVGAGI (reference sequence).

This TCR derives from a human donor with multiple sclerosis. Source material: CD4+ T cells from PBMCs. The rearrangement joins TRBV6-6 to TRBJ1-4, with D maybe TRBD1 (5 bases). CDR3 DNA: TGTGCCAGCAGTTACTCGGGACGCGAGGATAATGAAAAACTGTTTTTT. Amino acid sequence: CASSYSGREDNEKLFF.